This TCR beta chain was sequenced during a study of radiotherapy plus CTLA-4 blockade in lung cancer. The protocol was immunoSEQ multiplex PCR, while the TCRdb copy is restricted to in-frame clones and leaves out a portion. The table lists over 85,000 clones, 85% to 90% of them singletons. Chemo-refractory metastatic non-small-cell lung cancer patients received focal radiation with ipilimumab CTLA-4 blockade. Germline V gene data show CDR1 as SGHTA and CDR2 as FQGNSA. V was clipped by 5 bases and J by 0 bases; unmatched bases: 9. The length of the CDR3 is 17 residues. The rearrangement joins TRBV7-2 to TRBJ2-2; 7 bases map to TRBD1. Source: peripheral blood, taken from a patient treated with radiotherapy plus ipilimumab. The source of this sequence is a human donor with non-small cell lung cancer that progressed on radiotherapy plus ipilimumab. As DNA, the CDR3 is TGTGCCAGCAGCCAAAGACCGGGACAGACGAACACCGGGGAGCTGTTTTTT. It encodes CASSQRPGQTNTGELFF.